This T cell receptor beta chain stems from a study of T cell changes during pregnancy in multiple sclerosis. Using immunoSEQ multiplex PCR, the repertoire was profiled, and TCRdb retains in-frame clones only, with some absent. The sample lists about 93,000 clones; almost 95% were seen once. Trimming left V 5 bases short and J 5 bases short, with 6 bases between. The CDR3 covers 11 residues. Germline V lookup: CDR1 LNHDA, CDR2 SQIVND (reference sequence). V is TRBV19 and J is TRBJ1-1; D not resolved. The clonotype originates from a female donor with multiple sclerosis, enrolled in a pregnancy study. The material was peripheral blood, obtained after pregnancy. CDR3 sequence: CASSRRTEAFF. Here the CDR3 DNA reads TGTGCCAGTAGTCGGAGAACTGAAGCTTTCTTT.